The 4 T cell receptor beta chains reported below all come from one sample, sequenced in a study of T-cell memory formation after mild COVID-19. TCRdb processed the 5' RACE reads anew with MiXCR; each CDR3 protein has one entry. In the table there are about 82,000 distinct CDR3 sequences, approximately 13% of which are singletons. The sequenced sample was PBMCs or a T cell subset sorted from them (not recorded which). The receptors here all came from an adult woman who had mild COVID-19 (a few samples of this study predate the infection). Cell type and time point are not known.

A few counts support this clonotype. CDR3 nucleotide sequence: TGCAGCGTCGAGGGGCCAGGCGGGTACACTGAAGCTTTCTTT. This gives the protein CSVEGPGGYTEAFF. This rearrangement joins TRBV29-1 to TRBJ1-1, with D perhaps matching TRBD1 (5 bases). CDR3 length equals 14 residues. The germline V and J ends were trimmed by 6 bases and 3 bases, with 17 bases remaining between them. The germline V gene encodes CDR1 SQVTM and CDR2 ANQGSEA.

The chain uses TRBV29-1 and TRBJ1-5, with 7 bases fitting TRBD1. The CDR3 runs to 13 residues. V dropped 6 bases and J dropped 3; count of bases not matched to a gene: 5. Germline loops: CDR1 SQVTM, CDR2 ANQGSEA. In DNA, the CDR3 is TGCAGCGTCGAGACAGGGTACAATCAGCCCCAGCATTTT. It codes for CSVETGYNQPQHF.

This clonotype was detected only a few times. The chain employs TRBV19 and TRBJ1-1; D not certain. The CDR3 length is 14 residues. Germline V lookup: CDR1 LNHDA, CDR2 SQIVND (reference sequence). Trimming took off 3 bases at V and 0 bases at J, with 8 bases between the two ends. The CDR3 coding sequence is TGTGCCAGTAGTATGGGAAGTCTGAACACTGAAGCTTTCTTT. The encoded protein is CASSMGSLNTEAFF.

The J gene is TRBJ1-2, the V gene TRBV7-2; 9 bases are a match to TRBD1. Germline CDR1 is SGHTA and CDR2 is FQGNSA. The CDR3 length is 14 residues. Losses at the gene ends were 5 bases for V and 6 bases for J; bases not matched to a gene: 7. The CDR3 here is CASSTTTGGNGYTF. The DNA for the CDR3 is TGTGCCAGCAGCACTACGACAGGGGGGAATGGCTACACCTTC.